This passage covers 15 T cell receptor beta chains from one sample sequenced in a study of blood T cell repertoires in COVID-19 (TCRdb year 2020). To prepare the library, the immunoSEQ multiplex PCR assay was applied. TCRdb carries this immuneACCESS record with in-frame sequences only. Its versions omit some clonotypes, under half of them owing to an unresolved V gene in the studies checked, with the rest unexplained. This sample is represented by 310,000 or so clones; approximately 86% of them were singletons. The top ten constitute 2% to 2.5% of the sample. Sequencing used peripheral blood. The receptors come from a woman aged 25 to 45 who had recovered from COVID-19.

CDR3 sequence (DNA): TGTGCCAGTAGTCCCGTGGGCGGGAGTTATGAGCAGTACTTC. Encoded protein: CASSPVGGSYEQYF. This chain joins TRBV19 and TRBJ2-7, with TRBD2 identical over 7 bases. The trim removed 5 bases at V and 7 bases at J, leaving 11 bases unmatched. The germline gives CDR1 LNHDA, CDR2 SQIVND (reference sequence). The CDR3 loop spans 14 amino acids.

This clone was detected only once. The DNA for the CDR3 is TGTGCCAGCAGCCAAACTAGCGGGAGTCTTCGGGGTGAGCAGTTCTTC. It specifies CASSQTSGSLRGEQFF. The rearrangement joins TRBV11-2 to TRBJ2-1, with 11 bases lining up with TRBD2. The junction had 12 bases not matched to a gene; V was cut back by 5 bases and J by 9 bases. The V gene's germline CDR1 is SGHAT and CDR2 FQNNGV. The CDR3 extends over 16 amino acids.

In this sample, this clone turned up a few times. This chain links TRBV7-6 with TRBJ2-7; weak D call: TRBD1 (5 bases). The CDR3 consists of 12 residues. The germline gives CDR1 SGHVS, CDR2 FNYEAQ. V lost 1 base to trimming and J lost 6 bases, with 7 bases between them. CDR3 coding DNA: TGTGCCAGCAGCTTAGTTAGGGGCGAGCAGTACTTC. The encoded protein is CASSLVRGEQYF.

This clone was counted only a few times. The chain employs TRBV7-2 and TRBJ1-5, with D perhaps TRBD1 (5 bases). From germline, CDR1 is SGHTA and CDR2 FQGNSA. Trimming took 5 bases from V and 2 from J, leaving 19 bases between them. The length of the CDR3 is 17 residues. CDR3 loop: CASSPPGRGLGNQPQHF. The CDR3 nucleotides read TGTGCCAGCAGCCCCCCTGGACGGGGACTTGGCAATCAGCCCCAGCATTTT.

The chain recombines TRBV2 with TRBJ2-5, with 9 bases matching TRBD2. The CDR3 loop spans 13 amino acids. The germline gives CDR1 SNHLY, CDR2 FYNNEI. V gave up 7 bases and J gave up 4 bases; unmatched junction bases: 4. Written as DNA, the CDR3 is TGTGCCAGCAACGGCGGGGGGGGAGAGACCCAGTACTTC. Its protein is CASNGGGGETQYF.

The CDR3 DNA is TGTGCCAGCAGTTACTCGGTCCTCCCGGGATACAATGAGCAGTTCTTC. Protein: CASSYSVLPGYNEQFF. The rearrangement joins TRBV6-5 to TRBJ2-1; D is possibly TRBD2 (5 bases). V dropped 0 bases and J dropped 4 bases, with 13 bases sitting between them. In germline, CDR1 is MNHEY, CDR2 SVGAGI. The CDR3 loop spans 16 amino acids.

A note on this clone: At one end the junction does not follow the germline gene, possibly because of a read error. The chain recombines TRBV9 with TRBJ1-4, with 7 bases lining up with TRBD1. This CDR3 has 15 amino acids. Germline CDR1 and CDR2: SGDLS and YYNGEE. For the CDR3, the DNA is TGTGCCAGCAGCTCCCTAGGGACAGCTAAAGAAAAACTGTTTTTT. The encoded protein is CASSSLGTAKEKLFF.

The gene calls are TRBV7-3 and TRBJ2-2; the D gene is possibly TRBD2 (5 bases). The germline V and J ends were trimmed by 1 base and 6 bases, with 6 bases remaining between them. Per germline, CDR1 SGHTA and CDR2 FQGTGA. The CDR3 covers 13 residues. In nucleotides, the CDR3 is TGTGCCAGCAGCTTAAACGGGGCCGGGGAGCTGTTTTTT. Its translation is CASSLNGAGELFF.

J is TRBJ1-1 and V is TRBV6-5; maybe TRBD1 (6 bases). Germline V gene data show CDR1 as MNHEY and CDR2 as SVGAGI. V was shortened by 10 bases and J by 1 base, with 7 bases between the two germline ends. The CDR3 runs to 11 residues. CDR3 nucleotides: TGTGCCACGGACAGGAACACTGAAGCTTTCTTT. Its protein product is CATDRNTEAFF.

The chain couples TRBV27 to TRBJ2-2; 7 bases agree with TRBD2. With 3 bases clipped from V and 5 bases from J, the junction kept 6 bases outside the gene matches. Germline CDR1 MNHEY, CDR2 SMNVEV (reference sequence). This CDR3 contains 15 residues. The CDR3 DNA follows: TGTGCCAGCAGTTTCGGGGGGTTAGGTACCGGGGAGCTGTTTTTT. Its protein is CASSFGGLGTGELFF.

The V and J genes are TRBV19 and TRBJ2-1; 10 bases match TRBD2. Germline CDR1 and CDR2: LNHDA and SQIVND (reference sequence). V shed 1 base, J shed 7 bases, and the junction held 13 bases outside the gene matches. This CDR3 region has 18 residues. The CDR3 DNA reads TGTGCCAGTAGTATAGCAGGGACTAGCGTTTTAACTGCAAATGAGCAGTTCTTC. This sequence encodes CASSIAGTSVLTANEQFF.

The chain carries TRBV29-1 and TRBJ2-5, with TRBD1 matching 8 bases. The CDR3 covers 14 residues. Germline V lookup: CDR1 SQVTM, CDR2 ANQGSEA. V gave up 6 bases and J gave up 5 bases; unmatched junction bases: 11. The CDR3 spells CSVAPTGEGETQYF. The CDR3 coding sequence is TGCAGCGTCGCCCCGACAGGGGAAGGGGAGACCCAGTACTTC.

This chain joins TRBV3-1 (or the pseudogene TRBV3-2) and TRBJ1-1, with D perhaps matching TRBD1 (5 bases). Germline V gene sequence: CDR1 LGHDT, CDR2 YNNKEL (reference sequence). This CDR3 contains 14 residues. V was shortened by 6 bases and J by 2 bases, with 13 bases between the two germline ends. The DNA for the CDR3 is TGTGCCAGCAGGCTGGGGCAGCTAAACACTGAAGCTTTCTTT. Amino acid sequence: CASRLGQLNTEAFF.

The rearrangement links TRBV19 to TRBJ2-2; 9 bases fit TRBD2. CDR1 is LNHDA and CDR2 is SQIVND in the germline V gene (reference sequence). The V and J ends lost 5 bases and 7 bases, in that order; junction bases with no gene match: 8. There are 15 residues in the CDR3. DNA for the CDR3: TGTGCCAGTAGTTCCTTAGCGGGAGCCGTCGGGGAGCTGTTTTTT. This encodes CASSSLAGAVGELFF.

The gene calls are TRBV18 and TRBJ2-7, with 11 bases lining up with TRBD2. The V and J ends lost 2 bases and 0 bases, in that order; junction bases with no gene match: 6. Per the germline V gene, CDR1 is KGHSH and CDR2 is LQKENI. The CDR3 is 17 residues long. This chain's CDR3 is CASSPMTSGKYSYEQYF. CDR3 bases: TGTGCCAGCTCACCAATGACTAGCGGGAAATACTCCTACGAGCAGTACTTC.